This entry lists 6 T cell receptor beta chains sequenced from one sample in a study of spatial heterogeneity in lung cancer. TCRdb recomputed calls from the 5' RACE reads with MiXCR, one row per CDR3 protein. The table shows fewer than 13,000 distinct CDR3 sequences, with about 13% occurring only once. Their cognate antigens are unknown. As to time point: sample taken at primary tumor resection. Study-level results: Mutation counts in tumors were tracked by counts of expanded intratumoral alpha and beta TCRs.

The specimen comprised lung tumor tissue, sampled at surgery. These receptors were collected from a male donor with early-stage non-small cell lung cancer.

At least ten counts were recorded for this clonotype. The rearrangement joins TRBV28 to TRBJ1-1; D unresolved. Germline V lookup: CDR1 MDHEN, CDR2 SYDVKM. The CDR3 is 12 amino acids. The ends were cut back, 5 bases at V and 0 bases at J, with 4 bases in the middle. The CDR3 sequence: CASSRLNTEAFF. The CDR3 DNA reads TGTGCCAGCAGTAGGCTGAACACTGAAGCTTTCTTT.

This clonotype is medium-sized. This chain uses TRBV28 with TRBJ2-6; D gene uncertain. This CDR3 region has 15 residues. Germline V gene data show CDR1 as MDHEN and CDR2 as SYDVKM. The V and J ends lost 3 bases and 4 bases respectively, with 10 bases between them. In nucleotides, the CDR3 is TGTGCCAGCAGTTTTTGGGTGCCGGGGGCCAACGTCCTGACTTTC. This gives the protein CASSFWVPGANVLTF.

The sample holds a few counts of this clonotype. The CDR3 bases are TGTGCCAGCCCCGCTAGCGGGGCCAGCACAGATACGCAGTATTTT. As protein: CASPASGASTDTQYF. V usage is TRBV7-9 and J usage is TRBJ2-3; 9 nucleotides line up with TRBD2. The CDR3 totals 15 residues. The ends lost 8 bases at V and 0 bases at J; junction bases unmatched: 6. The V gene's germline CDR1 is SEHNR and CDR2 FQNEAQ (reference sequence). Together with reference TRBV7-9 and TRBJ2-3, the CDR3 gives the full variable domain: DTGVSQNPRHKITKRGQNVTFRCDPISEHNRLYWYRQTLGQGPEFLTYFQNEAQLEKSRLLSDRFSAERPKGSFSTLEIQRTEQGDSAMYLCASPASGASTDTQYFGPGTRLTVL.

Written as DNA, the CDR3 is TGTGCCAGCAGCCGACAGGGGATCAGTCAGCCCCAGCATTTT. This encodes CASSRQGISQPQHF. This rearrangement joins TRBV11-2 to TRBJ1-5, with 8 bases lining up with TRBD1. The trim removed 5 bases at V and 6 bases at J, leaving 6 bases unmatched. The germline V gene encodes CDR1 SGHAT and CDR2 FQNNGV. CDR3 length: 14 residues. Using reference TRBV11-2 and TRBJ1-5 for the parts outside the CDR3, the full variable domain is EAGVAQSPRYKIIEKRQSVAFWCNPISGHATLYWYQQILGQGPKLLIQFQNNGVVDDSQLPKDRFSAERLKGVDSTLKIQPAKLEDSAVYLCASSRQGISQPQHFGDGTRLSIL.

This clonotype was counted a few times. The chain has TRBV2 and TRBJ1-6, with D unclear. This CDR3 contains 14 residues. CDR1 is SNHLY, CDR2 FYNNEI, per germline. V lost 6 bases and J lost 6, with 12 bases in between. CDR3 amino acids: CASSTIRGNSPLHF. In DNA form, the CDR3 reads TGTGCCAGCAGCACGATTCGGGGTAATTCACCCCTCCACTTT.

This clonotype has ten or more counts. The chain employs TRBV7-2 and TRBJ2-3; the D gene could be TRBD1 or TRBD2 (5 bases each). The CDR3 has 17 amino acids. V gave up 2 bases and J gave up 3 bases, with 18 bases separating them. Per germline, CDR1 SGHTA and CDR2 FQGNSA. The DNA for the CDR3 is TGTGCCAGCAGCTTAAGGCACAGTCCAGAGGGGACAGATACGCAGTATTTT. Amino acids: CASSLRHSPEGTDTQYF.